What follows is one T cell receptor (beta chain) and its context. The CDR3 spans 14 residues. The V and J ends lost 2 bases and 3 bases respectively, with 11 bases between them. Germline V lookup: CDR1 MDHEN, CDR2 SYDVKM. The data were taken from a study of blood T cell repertoires in COVID-19. Study details: Researchers got acute and convalescent COVID-19 samples from the United States, Italy and Spain. Sources were T cells, B-cell-depleted T cells, or PBMCs; the material itself was cDNA or gDNA.

Assay: immunoSEQ multiplex PCR; the TCRdb copy retains only in-frame clones and omits some. The sample holds about 110,000 clones, around three quarters seen once. The V call is TRBV28, the J call TRBJ2-7, with TRBD1 as a possible D gene (5 bases). The sequence derives from a woman in her fifties or sixties with acute or convalescent COVID-19. Sequenced: peripheral blood. CDR3 nucleotide sequence: TGTGCCAGCAGTTTACTCCAGCAGGGCTACGAGCAGTACTTC. Translated: CASSLLQQGYEQYF.